Below are 9 T cell receptor beta chains sequenced from a single sample in a study of shared clonotypes between healthy human individuals. Some clones are missing from TCRdb's copy, which holds only in-frame ones; the method was immunoSEQ multiplex PCR. The data hold about half a million clones, with 81% observed a single time. Sequencing was done on a sample of PBMCs. These receptors came from a woman aged 40-49 years in good health. Some clones in this sample may be carry-over from other donors' samples.

In its sample, this clone was seen once. The chain couples TRBV6-4 to TRBJ1-1, with D hard to call. The CDR3 sequence is 14 residues long. Deletions cut 0 bases from V and 5 bases from J, with 10 bases between. The germline V gene encodes CDR1 MRHNA and CDR2 SNTAGT. This chain's CDR3 is CASSDSRLGTEAFF. The CDR3 bases are TGTGCCAGCAGTGACTCTCGATTGGGTACTGAAGCTTTCTTT.

The V and J genes are TRBV10-3 and TRBJ1-1; D uncertain. Trimming pared 6 bases from V and 3 bases from J, leaving 8 bases between. Germline lookup yields CDR1 ENHRY and CDR2 SYGVKD. The CDR3 is made up of 12 amino acids. This chain's CDR3 is CAIRPEDTEAFF. CDR3 in DNA: TGTGCCATCAGGCCTGAGGACACTGAAGCTTTCTTT.

V usage is TRBV18 and J usage is TRBJ2-7, with TRBD1 identical over 8 bases. The CDR3 is made up of 15 amino acids. V lost 3 bases and J lost 3; bases outside the gene matches: 7. Germline V gives CDR1 KGHSH, CDR2 LQKENI. DNA of the CDR3: TGTGCCAGCTCACCTGGGCATGGACAGGGCTACGAGCAGTACTTC. As protein: CASSPGHGQGYEQYF. Looking up the rest from reference TRBV18 and TRBJ2-7 gives the full variable domain: NAGVMQNPRHLVRRRGQEARLRCSPMKGHSHVYWYRQLPEEGLKFMVYLQKENIIDESGMPKERFSAEFPKEGPSILRIQQVVRGDSAAYFCASSPGHGQGYEQYFGPGTRLTVT.

The chain joins TRBV10-3 to TRBJ1-2, with 11 positions matching TRBD1. CDR1 ENHRY and CDR2 SYGVKD come from the germline V gene. This CDR3 has 12 residues. Germline trimming cut 6 bases from V and 6 bases from J; bases unmatched to any gene: 0. CDR3 coding DNA: TGTGCCATCAGGGACAGGGGGCATGGCTACACCTTC. Translating gives CAIRDRGHGYTF.

The gene calls are TRBV15 and TRBJ2-1; possibly TRBD1 or TRBD2 for D (6 bases each). This CDR3 spans 15 amino acids. Per the germline V gene, CDR1 is LNHNV and CDR2 is YYDKDF (reference sequence). V shed 5 bases and J shed 4 bases, with 15 bases lying between them. CDR3 residues: CATSVGGGPYNEQFF. In nucleotides, the CDR3 is TGTGCCACCAGCGTGGGGGGCGGGCCGTACAATGAGCAGTTCTTC.

As regards this clone: This may stem from a read error, because a much larger clone lies one nucleotide away. The chain is built from TRBV18 and TRBJ2-5; possibly TRBD1 or TRBD2 for D (5 bases each). Germline CDR1 is KGHSH and CDR2 is LQKENI. V dropped 3 bases and J dropped 5 bases, with 16 bases sitting between them. The CDR3 extends over 15 amino acids. DNA of the CDR3: TGTGCCAGCTCACCCCCGGGACGGGCCCCGGAGACCCAGTACTTC. Translated, it gives CASSPPGRAPETQYF. Full variable domain (outside the CDR3, taken from reference TRBV18 and TRBJ2-5): NAGVMQNPRHLVRRRGQEARLRCSPMKGHSHVYWYRQLPEEGLKFMVYLQKENIIDESGMPKERFSAEFPKEGPSILRIQQVVRGDSAAYFCASSPPGRAPETQYFGPGTRLLVL.

The chain uses TRBV12-5 and TRBJ2-2; 14 positions agree with TRBD2. The length of the CDR3 is 18 residues. V lost 6 bases, J lost 3 bases, and 9 bases stayed unmatched. Germline values: CDR1 LGHNT, CDR2 FRNRAP. The CDR3 DNA sequence: TGTGCTAGTGGCTCGACTAGCGGGAGGGTGTGGGACACCGGGGAGCTGTTTTTT. Encoded protein: CASGSTSGRVWDTGELFF.

This rearrangement joins TRBV2 to TRBJ2-5; 8 positions agree with TRBD2. V shed 3 bases and J 4 bases; nucleotides not matched to a gene: 7. Germline V lookup: CDR1 SNHLY, CDR2 FYNNEI. This CDR3 spans 15 amino acids. CDR3 residues: CASSESGRGAETQYF. Written as DNA, the CDR3 is TGTGCCAGCAGTGAGAGCGGGAGAGGAGCAGAGACCCAGTACTTC.

Turning to this clone: A far larger clone is one nucleotide away, so this likely arose from a read error. The CDR3 sequence: CASSQGLVAKNTQYF. The CDR3, as DNA: TGCGCCAGCAGCCAAGGCCTCGTGGCCAAAAACACTCAGTACTTC. The chain links TRBV4-1 to TRBJ2-4; D is uncertain. The germline V gene has CDR1 MGHRA and CDR2 YSYEKL. The CDR3 is 15 residues long.